The 5 T cell receptor beta chains below all came from one sample that was sequenced in a study of CD8 T cells in Susac syndrome. The RNA, roughly 0.5 to 1 ug, was put through reverse transcription using random hexamers. One entry per CDR3 protein results from TCRdb running MiXCR on the immunoSEQ multiplex PCR reads. Of approximately 200,000 distinct CDR3 sequences in the sample, about 95% were seen once. The sample comprised CD4+ T cells from PBMCs. These receptor sequences come from a human donor with multiple sclerosis.

This sequence joins TRBV3-1 and TRBJ2-1; D may be TRBD1 (6 bases). Trimming removed 0 bases at V and 4 bases at J, with 7 bases between. CDR3 size: 14 residues. The germline gives CDR1 LGHDT, CDR2 YNNKEL (reference sequence). The CDR3 reads CASSQDQGYNEQFF. In DNA form, the CDR3 reads TGTGCCAGCAGCCAAGATCAGGGGTACAATGAGCAGTTCTTC.

The V gene is TRBV21-1, the J gene TRBJ1-1; TRBD1, the D gene given by the table, was not confirmed from the DNA. TRBV21-1 is labeled a pseudogene. The CDR3 totals 14 residues. As DNA, the CDR3 is TGTGCCAGCAGCAACAGGGGGAAGAACACTGAAGCTTTCTTT. It is translated as CASSNRGKNTEAFF.

In DNA, the CDR3 is TGCAGTGCCAGGGGGGCGGGAGGGCCAGATACGCAGTATTTT. Amino acid sequence: CSARGAGGPDTQYF. The chain uses TRBV20-1 and TRBJ2-3; 9 bases are a match to TRBD2. J gave up 4 bases and V 6 bases, and 8 bases lay outside the gene matches. Germline CDR1 is DFQATT and CDR2 is SNEGSKA (reference sequence). CDR3 size: 14 residues.

The V gene is TRBV30, the J gene TRBJ1-5; the match to TRBD1 covers 7 bases. Germline V gives CDR1 GTSNPN, CDR2 SVGIG (reference sequence). Trimming cost V 0 bases and J 6 bases; bases outside gene matches: 5. The CDR3 covers 14 residues. CDR3 sequence (DNA): TGTGCCTGGAGTGTAACACAGGGGCGTCAGCCCCAGCATTTT. It specifies CAWSVTQGRQPQHF.

This chain connects TRBV7-2 to TRBJ2-3, with TRBD2 matching over 9 bases. J was trimmed by 4 bases and V by 6 bases; bases with no gene match: 8. The CDR3 totals 15 residues. Germline lookup yields CDR1 SGHTA and CDR2 FQGNSA. CDR3 amino acids: CASRPPGLASDTQYF. CDR3 bases: TGTGCCAGCAGGCCACCGGGACTAGCATCAGATACGCAGTATTTT.